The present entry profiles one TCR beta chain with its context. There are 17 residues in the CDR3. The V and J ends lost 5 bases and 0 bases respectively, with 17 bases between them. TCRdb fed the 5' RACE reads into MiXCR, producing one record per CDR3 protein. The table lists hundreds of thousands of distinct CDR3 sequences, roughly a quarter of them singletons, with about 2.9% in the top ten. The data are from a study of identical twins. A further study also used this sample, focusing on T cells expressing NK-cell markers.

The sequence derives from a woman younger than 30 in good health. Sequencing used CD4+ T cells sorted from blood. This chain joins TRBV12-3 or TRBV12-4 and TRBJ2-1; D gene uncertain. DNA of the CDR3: TGTGCCAGCAGTCCGGGTAGGGTCACCAGCTCCTACAATGAGCAGTTCTTC. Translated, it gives CASSPGRVTSSYNEQFF.